This passage covers 32 T cell receptor beta chains from one sample sequenced in a study of blood T cell repertoires in COVID-19. Profiling relied on immunoSEQ multiplex PCR, and the TCRdb table lists in-frame clones only, not all of them. The table records under 250,000 clones, about nine tenths of them present only once. The specimen was peripheral blood. The receptors come from a man in his forties or fifties with COVID-19, enrolled during active disease.

V is TRBV5-1 and J is TRBJ2-1; maybe TRBD1 (6 bases). The CDR3 runs 16 residues. V lost 4 bases, J lost 4 bases, and 18 bases lay in between. Germline lookup yields CDR1 SGHRS and CDR2 YFSETQ. The chain's CDR3 is CASSLLGTRDYNEQFF. The CDR3 DNA sequence: TGCGCCAGCAGCCTCCTGGGGACAAGGGATTACAATGAGCAGTTCTTC.

The genes are TRBV19 and TRBJ1-5, with 9 positions matching TRBD1. The V gene end was trimmed by 5 bases and the J gene end by 4 bases; junction bases not matched to a gene: 6. The CDR3 length is 15 residues. Germline V gene data show CDR1 as LNHDA and CDR2 as SQIVND (reference sequence). This chain's CDR3 is CASSEGQGNNQPQHF. The CDR3 DNA reads as TGTGCCAGTAGTGAGGGACAGGGAAATAATCAGCCCCAGCATTTT.

The V and J genes are TRBV11-3 and TRBJ2-1; tentatively, D is TRBD2 (5 bases). V was trimmed by 5 bases and J by 8 bases, leaving 7 bases between them. CDR1 and CDR2 from the germline V gene are SGHNT and YENEEA. This CDR3 has 11 amino acids. Here the CDR3 DNA reads TGTGCCAGCAGCGAGGGATATGAGCAGTTCTTC. It translates to CASSEGYEQFF. The complete variable domain, with remaining parts taken from reference TRBV11-3 and TRBJ2-1, reads EAGVVQSPRYKIIEKKQPVAFWCNPISGHNTLYWYLQNLGQGPELLIRYENEEAVDDSQLPKDRFSAERLKGVDSTLKIQPAELGDSAVYLCASSEGYEQFFGPGTRLTVL.

The chain couples TRBV2 to TRBJ2-2; D might be TRBD2 (6 bases). Germline CDR1 is SNHLY and CDR2 is FYNNEI. CDR3 length: 13 amino acids. V lost 4 bases, J lost 7 bases, and 10 bases lay in between. CDR3 amino acids: CASSVGSLGELFF. In DNA, the CDR3 is TGTGCCAGCAGTGTCGGGAGTCTCGGGGAGCTGTTTTTT.

This clone was seen just once. The chain uses TRBV4-1 and TRBJ1-1; TRBD1 matches 7 bases. V lost 4 bases to trimming and J lost 4 bases; unmatched junction nucleotides: 9. The CDR3 contains 15 residues. In germline, CDR1 is MGHRA, CDR2 YSYEKL. CDR3 sequence (DNA): TGCGCCAGCAGCCCGCGCCAGGGGGATGGCACTGAAGCTTTCTTT. This gives the protein CASSPRQGDGTEAFF.

The chain has TRBV4-3 and TRBJ1-4; D is possibly TRBD1 (6 bases). The CDR3 covers 16 residues. Looked up from germline, CDR1 is LGHNA and CDR2 is YSLEER. Deletions cut 1 base from V and 7 bases from J, with 16 bases between. This CDR3 is CASSQVGSGDIEKLFF. In DNA form, the CDR3 reads TGCGCCAGCAGCCAAGTAGGTTCAGGGGACATTGAAAAACTGTTTTTT.

J is TRBJ2-7 and V is TRBV18; 8 positions agree with TRBD1. The V and J ends lost 1 base and 6 bases, in that order; junction bases with no gene match: 11. The CDR3 totals 16 residues. The germline V gene has CDR1 KGHSH and CDR2 LQKENI. In DNA, the CDR3 is TGTGCCAGCTCACCACAGACCGGGACAGGCGTTACCGAGCAGTACTTC. The encoded protein is CASSPQTGTGVTEQYF.

The chain recombines TRBV30 with TRBJ2-1; 9 bases agree with TRBD2. The CDR3 sequence is 16 residues long. The germline gives CDR1 GTSNPN, CDR2 SVGIG (reference sequence). V was pared by 0 bases and J by 2 bases, with 5 bases of the junction left unmatched. The CDR3 is CAWSVLAGGPYNEQFF. CDR3 nucleotide sequence: TGTGCCTGGAGTGTATTGGCGGGGGGGCCCTACAATGAGCAGTTCTTC.

The genes are TRBV3-1 (or the pseudogene TRBV3-2) and TRBJ2-7, with TRBD2 as a possible D gene (5 bases). CDR1 is LGHDT, CDR2 YNNKEL, per germline (reference sequence). V was cut by 4 bases and J by 0 bases, with 19 bases left in between. The CDR3 consists of 17 residues. The CDR3 protein is CASSLKKDSLSSYEQYF. The CDR3, as DNA: TGTGCCAGCAGCCTTAAAAAGGACTCTTTGAGCTCCTACGAGCAGTACTTC.

This chain uses TRBV24-1 with TRBJ2-7; D not certain. Germline CDR1 reads KGHDR; CDR2 reads SFDVKD. V lost 3 bases, J lost 7 bases, and 9 bases lay in between. CDR3 length: 12 amino acids. CDR3 in DNA: TGTGCCACCAGTGATACCTCGCGGGAGCAGTACTTC. This codes for CATSDTSREQYF.

The chain recombines TRBV3-1 (or the pseudogene TRBV3-2) with TRBJ2-3, with TRBD2 identical over 7 bases. Germline V gene sequence: CDR1 LGHDT, CDR2 YNNKEL (reference sequence). The CDR3 runs to 15 residues. J gave up 5 bases and V 1 base, and 6 bases lay outside the gene matches. Here the CDR3 DNA reads TGTGCCAGCAGCCAAGGCGGGAGCTGGGGAGATACGCAGTATTTT. Translation gives CASSQGGSWGDTQYF.

V and J are TRBV6-8 and TRBJ1-1; D possibly corresponds to TRBD1 (6 bases). Per the germline V gene, CDR1 is MNHGY and CDR2 is SAAAGT. There are 14 residues in the CDR3. V dropped 7 bases and J dropped 1 base, with 13 bases sitting between them. DNA of the CDR3: TGTGCCAGCACAGGGGAGGGAAAGAACACTGAAGCTTTCTTT. Protein product: CASTGEGKNTEAFF.

The rearrangement joins TRBV6-4 to TRBJ2-1; TRBD2 matches 14 bases. This CDR3 is built from 16 residues. Losses at the gene ends were 6 bases for V and 8 bases for J; bases not matched to a gene: 9. Germline loops: CDR1 MRHNA, CDR2 SNTAGT. The CDR3 is CASSASGTSGGDEQFF. DNA for the CDR3: TGTGCCAGCAGCGCCAGTGGGACTAGCGGGGGTGATGAGCAGTTCTTC.

CDR3 residues: CASSFSSLSYNEQFF. The CDR3 DNA reads TGTGCCAGCAGCTTTAGCTCTCTCTCCTACAATGAGCAGTTCTTC. The chain joins TRBV7-6 to TRBJ2-1; no firm D call. Germline CDR1 SGHVS, CDR2 FNYEAQ. V was trimmed by 3 bases and J by 0 bases, leaving 9 bases between them. This CDR3 is built from 15 residues.

J is TRBJ2-3 and V is TRBV7-3, with 15 bases that match TRBD2. Per the germline V gene, CDR1 is SGHTA and CDR2 is FQGTGA. CDR3 length equals 16 residues. With 5 bases clipped from V and 3 bases from J, the junction kept 3 bases outside the gene matches. CDR3 loop: CASSAGTSGGTDTQYF. The CDR3 DNA follows: TGTGCCAGCAGCGCCGGGACTAGCGGGGGGACAGATACGCAGTATTTT.

The rearrangement links TRBV7-3 to TRBJ2-7; 10 bases match TRBD2. V shed 5 bases and J 2 bases; nucleotides not matched to a gene: 6. The CDR3 sequence is 15 residues long. Germline CDR1 SGHTA, CDR2 FQGTGA. The CDR3 DNA follows: TGTGCCAGCAGCCCCCGAGCGGGGGGGACCTACGAGCAGTACTTC. The encoded protein is CASSPRAGGTYEQYF.

The V call is TRBV9, the J call TRBJ2-7; 8 positions agree with TRBD2. The CDR3 extends over 14 amino acids. The J segment lost 3 bases and the V segment lost 5 bases, leaving 7 bases of the junction unmatched. Looked up from germline, CDR1 is SGDLS and CDR2 is YYNGEE. The CDR3 nucleotides read TGTGCCAGCAGTCGTAGCGGGGACAACTACGAGCAGTACTTC. Residues: CASSRSGDNYEQYF.

The genes are TRBV7-9 and TRBJ1-1, with 12 bases aligning to TRBD1. V lost 1 base, J lost 6 bases, and 3 bases stayed unmatched. This CDR3 has 15 amino acids. Germline V CDR1 and CDR2: SEHNR, FQNEAQ (reference sequence). The CDR3 protein is CASSLEGQGASEAFF. The CDR3 DNA is TGTGCCAGCAGCTTAGAGGGACAGGGGGCCTCTGAAGCTTTCTTT.

The CDR3 DNA reads as TGTGCCTGGAGTGGGGCTACGGGGGGTGACACTGAAGCTTTCTTT. Protein product: CAWSGATGGDTEAFF. The V gene is TRBV30, the J gene TRBJ1-1; maybe TRBD1 (5 bases). Germline CDR1 GTSNPN, CDR2 SVGIG (reference sequence). The CDR3 length is 15 residues. The V end was cut by 1 base, the J end by 3 bases, with 15 bases between.

In DNA form, the CDR3 reads TGTGCCAGCAGCTCCTCCTCCAATCAGCCCCAGCATTTT. This sequence encodes CASSSSSNQPQHF. This sequence joins TRBV7-2 and TRBJ1-5; D is undetermined. CDR1 and CDR2 from the germline V gene are SGHTA and FQGNSA. The CDR3 has 13 residues. Trimming pared 4 bases from V and 3 bases from J, leaving 7 bases between.

This chain links TRBV28 with TRBJ1-2, with D possibly being TRBD1 (5 bases). This CDR3 is 15 amino acids long. Germline-derived CDR1 and CDR2 are MDHEN and SYDVKM. The V and J ends lost 4 bases and 4 bases respectively, with 16 bases between them. Here the CDR3 reads CASSSRDIGTYGYTF. CDR3 coding DNA: TGTGCCAGCAGTTCCAGGGATATAGGTACCTATGGCTACACCTTC.

This clone appeared a single time. V is TRBV28 and J is TRBJ2-3; tentatively, D is TRBD1 (6 bases). Germline values: CDR1 MDHEN, CDR2 SYDVKM. V was pared by 3 bases and J by 2 bases, with 12 bases between. The CDR3 covers 15 residues. The chain's CDR3 is CASSFSGQLTDTQYF. CDR3 coding DNA: TGTGCCAGCAGTTTTTCCGGACAGCTCACAGATACGCAGTATTTT.

This chain joins TRBV4-2 and TRBJ2-2, with 7 bases fitting TRBD2. Trimming took 0 bases from V and 4 from J; bases not matched to a gene: 5. This CDR3 spans 16 amino acids. Germline assignment: CDR1 LGHNA and CDR2 YNFKEQ. CDR3 protein: CASSQDPGGTTGELFF. CDR3 nucleotide sequence: TGTGCCAGCAGCCAAGATCCCGGGGGGACCACCGGGGAGCTGTTTTTT.

This chain connects TRBV11-2 to TRBJ2-7; D possibly corresponds to TRBD1 (5 bases). Trimming removed 2 bases at V and 3 bases at J, with 8 bases between. There are 13 residues in the CDR3. Germline CDR1 SGHAT, CDR2 FQNNGV. DNA of the CDR3: TGTGCCAGCAGCTTATTTCAGGGCTACGAGCAGTACTTC. Translating it yields CASSLFQGYEQYF.

J is TRBJ2-7 and V is TRBV21-1; whether TRBD1, the table's D call, matches the DNA was not checked. TRBV21-1 counts as a pseudogene. The CDR3 loop spans 14 amino acids. The chain's CDR3 is CASSKSGPSYEQYF. CDR3 in DNA: TGTGCCAGCAGCAAAAGTGGCCCCTCCTACGAGCAGTACTTC.

The chain recombines TRBV11-2 with TRBJ2-7; D is uncertain. The CDR3 consists of 13 residues. V lost 3 bases to trimming and J lost 6 bases, with 12 bases between them. Germline V CDR1 and CDR2: SGHAT, FQNNGV. CDR3 residues: CASSFVDLGEQYF. The DNA for the CDR3 is TGTGCCAGCAGCTTCGTGGATCTAGGCGAGCAGTACTTC.

The rearrangement joins TRBV5-4 to TRBJ2-1; a possible D gene is TRBD2 (5 bases). This CDR3 is 14 amino acids long. Germline V gene sequence: CDR1 SGHNT, CDR2 YYREEE (reference sequence). The V end was cut by 1 base, the J end by 5 bases, with 10 bases between. The CDR3 nucleotides read TGTGCCAGCAGCTTGTTGTGGGAGCACAATGAGCAGTTCTTC. Translating gives CASSLLWEHNEQFF. The variable domain in full, completed from reference TRBV5-4 and TRBJ2-1, reads ETGVTQSPTHLIKTRGQQVTLRCSSQSGHNTVSWYQQALGQGPQFIFQYYREEENGRGNFPPRFSGLQFPNYSSELNVNALELDDSALYLCASSLLWEHNEQFFGPGTRLTVL.

In its sample, this clone was seen a few times. The V gene is TRBV7-3, the J gene TRBJ2-2, with D uncertain. Germline-derived CDR1 and CDR2 are SGHTA and FQGTGA. This CDR3 comprises 14 residues. Trimming took off 4 bases at V and 7 bases at J, with 13 bases between the two ends. The CDR3 reads CASSSHLVGGELFF. CDR3 in DNA: TGTGCCAGCAGCTCCCACCTGGTCGGCGGGGAGCTGTTTTTT.

In its sample, this clone was seen a few times. This sequence joins TRBV7-6 and TRBJ2-2, with 11 bases matching TRBD2. The CDR3 loop spans 16 amino acids. The germline V gene encodes CDR1 SGHVS and CDR2 FNYEAQ. The junction had 4 bases not matched to a gene; V was cut back by 6 bases and J by 1 base. The CDR3 DNA reads as TGTGCCAGCAGTGGGCTAGCGGGAGGGAACACCGGGGAGCTGTTTTTT. Its translation is CASSGLAGGNTGELFF.

This rearrangement joins TRBV5-1 to TRBJ1-3; D gene uncertain. The CDR3 spans 18 residues. The germline gives CDR1 SGHRS, CDR2 YFSETQ. V lost 0 bases to trimming and J lost 4 bases, with 20 bases between them. CDR3 nucleotide sequence: TGCGCCAGCAGCTTGGAGGCCCGGGGTCGGGTGCAAGGAAACACCATATATTTT. This gives the protein CASSLEARGRVQGNTIYF. Combining the CDR3 with reference TRBV5-1 and TRBJ1-3 gives the whole variable domain KAGVTQTPRYLIKTRGQQVTLSCSPISGHRSVSWYQQTPGQGLQFLFEYFSETQRNKGNFPGRFSGRQFSNSRSEMNVSTLELGDSALYLCASSLEARGRVQGNTIYFGEGSWLTVV.

The chain uses TRBV3-1 (or the pseudogene TRBV3-2) and TRBJ1-1; tentative D call: TRBD1 (6 bases). Germline V gives CDR1 LGHDT, CDR2 YNNKEL (reference sequence). The CDR3 has 14 residues. Trimming took off 1 base at V and 6 bases at J, with 12 bases between the two ends. The CDR3 loop reads CASSQGQGQSEAFF. The CDR3 DNA reads as TGTGCCAGCAGCCAAGGCCAAGGACAGTCTGAAGCTTTCTTT.

This clone was observed a handful of times. This chain connects TRBV18 to TRBJ1-5; 10 bases align to TRBD1. Germline V CDR1 and CDR2: KGHSH, LQKENI. The length of the CDR3 is 15 residues. Unmatched junction bases numbered 6, after V lost 5 bases and J lost 5 bases. CDR3 in DNA: TGTGCCAGCTCATCTGGACAGGGGGAGTATCAGCCCCAGCATTTT. Encoded protein: CASSSGQGEYQPQHF.